These 13 T cell receptor beta chains originate from one sample sequenced in a study of blood T cell repertoires in COVID-19. Some clones are missing from TCRdb's copy, which holds only in-frame ones; the method was immunoSEQ multiplex PCR. The repertoire has hundreds of thousands of clones, around four fifths of them found once; the top ten carry around 4%. The sample comprised peripheral blood. The origin of the receptors is a woman aged 45-59 years with active or convalescent COVID-19.

The chain carries TRBV14 and TRBJ2-3, with 7 nucleotides matching TRBD1. This CDR3 has 14 amino acids. From germline, CDR1 is SGHDN and CDR2 FVKESK. The V and J ends lost 2 bases and 6 bases, in that order; junction bases with no gene match: 5. As DNA, the CDR3 is TGTGCCAGCAGCCAACAGGGGGTCTTGGATACGCAGTATTTT. It encodes CASSQQGVLDTQYF.

The chain carries TRBV2 and TRBJ1-6, with 8 positions matching TRBD1. The length of the CDR3 is 14 residues. V dropped 10 bases and J dropped 6; count of bases not matched to a gene: 8. Germline CDR1 is SNHLY and CDR2 is FYNNEI. The CDR3 loop reads CATKEQGVNSPLHF. The CDR3 nucleotides are TGTGCCACCAAGGAACAGGGGGTTAATTCACCCCTCCACTTT.

This sequence joins TRBV19 and TRBJ1-5; 10 nucleotides align to TRBD1. CDR3 length: 16 residues. Germline CDR1 reads LNHDA; CDR2 reads SQIVND (reference sequence). V was clipped by 5 bases and J by 0 bases; unmatched bases: 4. This CDR3 reads CASSPRQGASNQPQHF. For the CDR3, the DNA is TGTGCCAGTAGTCCCCGACAGGGGGCTAGCAATCAGCCCCAGCATTTT.

V usage is TRBV20-1 and J usage is TRBJ1-5, with D possibly TRBD1 on 6 matching bases. Looked up from germline, CDR1 is DFQATT and CDR2 is SNEGSKA (reference sequence). V was pared by 3 bases and J by 3 bases, with 12 bases between. The CDR3 loop spans 14 amino acids. CDR3 amino acids: CSASPRGVNQPQHF. CDR3 nucleotides: TGCAGTGCTAGTCCCAGGGGAGTCAATCAGCCCCAGCATTTT.

This clone was seen once. The chain couples TRBV4-1 to TRBJ2-1; possibly TRBD1 for D (6 bases). The germline gives CDR1 MGHRA, CDR2 YSYEKL. The CDR3 spans 14 residues. With 2 bases removed from V and 4 bases from J, the gap between germline ends came to 9 bases. Here the CDR3 DNA reads TGCGCCAGCAGCCAACGGACAGTTTACAATGAGCAGTTCTTC. Encoded protein: CASSQRTVYNEQFF.

This chain links TRBV30 with TRBJ1-6; weak D call: TRBD1 (6 bases). CDR3 length equals 18 residues. CDR1 and CDR2 from the germline V gene are GTSNPN and SVGIG (reference sequence). The ends were cut back, 1 base at V and 2 bases at J, with 18 bases in the middle. The DNA for the CDR3 is TGTGCCTGGAGTGCCGAACGTCCCGGGACAACCTATAATTCACCCCTCCACTTT. Translation gives CAWSAERPGTTYNSPLHF.

This clone was observed once. The chain employs TRBV5-1 and TRBJ2-1; 7 bases are shared with TRBD2. This CDR3 spans 15 amino acids. Germline CDR1 SGHRS, CDR2 YFSETQ. V lost 5 bases, J lost 1 base, and 6 bases stayed unmatched. CDR3 amino acids: CASRRETGSYNEQFF. The DNA of the CDR3 is TGCGCCAGCAGGCGGGAGACTGGTTCCTACAATGAGCAGTTCTTC.

This chain joins TRBV11-2 and TRBJ2-7; unclear D gene. Germline CDR1 is SGHAT and CDR2 is FQNNGV. The V and J ends lost 0 bases and 2 bases respectively, with 11 bases between them. This CDR3 contains 15 residues. CDR3 sequence reads: CASSLDRVRTYEQYF. CDR3 nucleotides: TGTGCCAGCAGCTTAGATCGGGTGAGGACCTACGAGCAGTACTTC.

Remarks on this clone: The same CDR3 arises from other DNA sequences in this sample as well. The chain employs TRBV9 and TRBJ2-2; no firm D call. Per the germline V gene, CDR1 is SGDLS and CDR2 is YYNGEE. The germline V and J ends were trimmed by 0 bases and 0 bases, with 6 bases remaining between them. The CDR3 has 15 amino acids. Here the CDR3 reads CASSVDGANTGELFF. CDR3 nucleotides: TGTGCCAGCAGCGTAGACGGTGCGAACACCGGGGAGCTGTTTTTT.

The rearrangement joins TRBV28 to TRBJ1-1, with 8 nucleotides matching TRBD1. Germline-derived CDR1 and CDR2 are MDHEN and SYDVKM. The CDR3 spans 15 residues. Trimming took 2 bases from V and 3 from J; bases not matched to a gene: 5. Here the CDR3 DNA reads TGTGCCAGCAGTTTACCAGGGGGCGCCGACACTGAAGCTTTCTTT. This translates into CASSLPGGADTEAFF.

The V and J genes are TRBV6-5 and TRBJ2-3, with a possible D match to TRBD2 (6 bases). Between the trimmed V and J ends, which lost 4 bases and 3 bases, there was a span of 8 bases. This CDR3 has 13 amino acids. Germline-derived CDR1 and CDR2 are MNHEY and SVGAGI. CDR3 sequence (DNA): TGTGCCAGCAGTTTGGGACTTACAGATACGCAGTATTTT. The encoded protein is CASSLGLTDTQYF.

J is TRBJ2-7 and V is TRBV28; 8 positions match TRBD2. This CDR3 comprises 16 residues. Germline CDR1 is MDHEN and CDR2 is SYDVKM. With 3 bases clipped from V and 0 bases from J, the junction kept 7 bases outside the gene matches. The DNA of the CDR3 is TGTGCCAGCAGTTTTCCCGGACTAGCAAACTCCTACGAGCAGTACTTC. The encoded protein is CASSFPGLANSYEQYF.

This CDR3 is CASSLGRVNTEAFF. CDR3 DNA sequence: TGTGCCAGCAGCTTAGGTCGCGTGAACACTGAAGCTTTCTTT. This chain uses TRBV7-9 with TRBJ1-1; the D is unclear. The CDR3 spans 14 residues. CDR1 is SEHNR, CDR2 FQNEAQ, per germline (reference sequence). The V end was cut by 1 base, the J end by 0 bases, with 6 bases between.